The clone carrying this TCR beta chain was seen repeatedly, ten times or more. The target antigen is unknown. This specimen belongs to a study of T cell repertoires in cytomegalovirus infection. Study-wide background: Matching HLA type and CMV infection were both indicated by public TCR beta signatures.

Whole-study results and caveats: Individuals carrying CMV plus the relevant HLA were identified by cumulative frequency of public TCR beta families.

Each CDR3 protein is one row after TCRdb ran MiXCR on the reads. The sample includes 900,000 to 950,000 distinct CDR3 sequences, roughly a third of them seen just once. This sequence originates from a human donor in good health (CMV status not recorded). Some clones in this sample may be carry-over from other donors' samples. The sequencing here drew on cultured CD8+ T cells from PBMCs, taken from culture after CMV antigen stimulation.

The CDR3 nucleotides read TGTGCCAGCTCACCAGTAGGAGTCACTGAAGCTTTCTTT. It yields the protein CASSPVGVTEAFF. The chain carries TRBV18 and TRBJ1-1, with no clear D. CDR1 and CDR2 from the germline V gene are KGHSH and LQKENI. V lost 2 bases to trimming and J lost 4 bases, with 8 bases between them. This CDR3 has 13 residues.